This paragraph covers one T cell receptor (beta chain) sequence. Its antigen is as yet unknown. The source of the sample is a study of T cells after posttransplantation cyclophosphamide. The data were produced by immunoSEQ multiplex PCR, yet TCRdb's version contains in-frame clones alone and is incomplete. The sample has more than 2,000 clones, more than 65% seen once. Germline V gene sequence: CDR1 MNHEY, CDR2 SMNVEV (reference sequence). The CDR3 extends over 14 amino acids. V lost 8 bases and J 8 bases, leaving 16 bases between the germline ends. Study results and caveats: Skin or GI-infiltrating T cells shared few TRB sequences with blood. Recipient CMV seropositivity and CMV reactivation strongly tracked TRB clonality. Later post-transplant blood repertoires were often dominated by donor CD8+ memory clones.

Cyclophosphamide on days +3 and +4 followed busulfan-fludarabine conditioning and a marrow graft. The chain recombines TRBV27 with TRBJ1-6, with D unresolved. The TCR comes from a male patient between 60 and 69 years old who received an allogeneic stem cell transplant from a related donor and was CMV-positive. The T cells may come from the graft donor. Sequenced material: PBMCs, taken after allogeneic stem cell transplant with posttransplant cyclophosphamide. CDR3 loop: CASGYVTGYSPLHF. CDR3 bases: TGTGCCAGCGGTTATGTTACGGGGTATTCACCCCTCCACTTT.